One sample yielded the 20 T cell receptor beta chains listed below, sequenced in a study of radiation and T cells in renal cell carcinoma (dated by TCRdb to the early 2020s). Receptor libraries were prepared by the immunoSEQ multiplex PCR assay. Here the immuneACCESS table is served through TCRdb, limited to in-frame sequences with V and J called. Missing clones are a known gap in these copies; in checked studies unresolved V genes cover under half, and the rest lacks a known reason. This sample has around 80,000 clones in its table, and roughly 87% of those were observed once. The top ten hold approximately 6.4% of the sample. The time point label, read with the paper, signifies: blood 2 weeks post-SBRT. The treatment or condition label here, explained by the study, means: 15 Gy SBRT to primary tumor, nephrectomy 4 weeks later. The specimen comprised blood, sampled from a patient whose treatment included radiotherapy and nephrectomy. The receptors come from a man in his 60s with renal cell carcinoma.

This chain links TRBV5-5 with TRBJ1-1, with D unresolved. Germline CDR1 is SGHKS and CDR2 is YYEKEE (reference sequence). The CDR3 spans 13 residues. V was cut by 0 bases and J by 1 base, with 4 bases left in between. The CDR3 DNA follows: TGTGCCAGCAGCTTGGAAAGGAACACTGAAGCTTTCTTT. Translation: CASSLERNTEAFF.

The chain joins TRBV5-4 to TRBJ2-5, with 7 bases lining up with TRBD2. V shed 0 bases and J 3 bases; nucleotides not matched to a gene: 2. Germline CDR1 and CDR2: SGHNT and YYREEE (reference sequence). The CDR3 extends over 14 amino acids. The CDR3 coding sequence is TGTGCCAGCAGCTTGGATCTAGCGGAAGAGACCCAGTACTTC. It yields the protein CASSLDLAEETQYF.

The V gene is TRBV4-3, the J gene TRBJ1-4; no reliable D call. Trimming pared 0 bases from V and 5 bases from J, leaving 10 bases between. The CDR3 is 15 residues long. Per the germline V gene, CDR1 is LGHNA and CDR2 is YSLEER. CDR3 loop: CASSQDFDSNEKLFF. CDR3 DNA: TGCGCCAGCAGCCAAGATTTCGACTCCAATGAAAAACTGTTTTTT.

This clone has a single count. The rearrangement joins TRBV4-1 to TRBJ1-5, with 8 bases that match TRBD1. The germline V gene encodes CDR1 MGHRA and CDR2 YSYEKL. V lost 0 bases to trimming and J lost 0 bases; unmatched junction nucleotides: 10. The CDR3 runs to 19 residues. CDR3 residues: CASSQEEGQDLYSNQPQHF. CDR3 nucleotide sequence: TGCGCCAGCAGCCAAGAGGAGGGACAGGATCTATATAGCAATCAGCCCCAGCATTTT.

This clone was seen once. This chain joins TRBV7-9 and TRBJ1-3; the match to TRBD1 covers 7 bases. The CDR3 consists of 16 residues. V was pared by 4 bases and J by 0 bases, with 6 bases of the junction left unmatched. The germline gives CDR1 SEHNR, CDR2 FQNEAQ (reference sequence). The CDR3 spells CASSWDSAVSGNTIYF. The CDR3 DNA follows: TGTGCCAGCAGCTGGGACAGCGCCGTCTCTGGAAACACCATATATTTT.

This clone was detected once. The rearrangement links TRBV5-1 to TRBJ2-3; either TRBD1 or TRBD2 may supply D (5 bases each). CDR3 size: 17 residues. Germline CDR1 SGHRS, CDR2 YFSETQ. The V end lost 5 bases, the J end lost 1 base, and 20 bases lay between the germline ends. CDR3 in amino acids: CASSLRGLQKGTDTQYF. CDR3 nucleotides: TGCGCCAGCAGTTTGAGGGGTTTGCAGAAGGGCACAGATACGCAGTATTTT.

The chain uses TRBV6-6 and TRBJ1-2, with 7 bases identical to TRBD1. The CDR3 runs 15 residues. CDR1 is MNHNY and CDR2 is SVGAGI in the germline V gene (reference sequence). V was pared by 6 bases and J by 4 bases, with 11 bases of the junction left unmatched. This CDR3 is CASRRTGVLSYGYTF. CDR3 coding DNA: TGTGCCAGCAGGAGAACAGGGGTCCTATCCTATGGCTACACCTTC.

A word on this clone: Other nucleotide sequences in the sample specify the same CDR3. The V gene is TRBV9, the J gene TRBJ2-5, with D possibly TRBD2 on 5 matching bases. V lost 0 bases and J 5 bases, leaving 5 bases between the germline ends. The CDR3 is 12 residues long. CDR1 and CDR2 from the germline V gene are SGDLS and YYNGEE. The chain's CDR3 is CASSVAGETQYF. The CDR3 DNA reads TGTGCCAGCAGCGTAGCGGGGGAGACCCAGTACTTC.

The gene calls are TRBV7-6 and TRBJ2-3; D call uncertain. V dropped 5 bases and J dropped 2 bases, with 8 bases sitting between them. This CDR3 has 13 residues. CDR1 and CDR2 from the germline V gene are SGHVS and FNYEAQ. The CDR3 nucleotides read TGTGCCAGCAGCCGCCGAATCACAGATACGCAGTATTTT. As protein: CASSRRITDTQYF.

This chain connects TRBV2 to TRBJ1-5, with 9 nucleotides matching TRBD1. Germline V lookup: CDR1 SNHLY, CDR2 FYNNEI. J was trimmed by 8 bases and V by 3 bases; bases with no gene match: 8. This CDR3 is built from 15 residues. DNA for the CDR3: TGTGCCAGCAGTGATCGGGACAGGGTTAGAAAGCCCCAGCATTTT. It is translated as CASSDRDRVRKPQHF. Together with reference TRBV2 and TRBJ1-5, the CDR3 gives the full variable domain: EPEVTQTPSHQVTQMGQEVILRCVPISNHLYFYWYRQILGQKVEFLVSFYNNEISEKSEIFDDQFSVERPDGSNFTLKIRSTKLEDSAMYFCASSDRDRVRKPQHFGDGTRLSIL.

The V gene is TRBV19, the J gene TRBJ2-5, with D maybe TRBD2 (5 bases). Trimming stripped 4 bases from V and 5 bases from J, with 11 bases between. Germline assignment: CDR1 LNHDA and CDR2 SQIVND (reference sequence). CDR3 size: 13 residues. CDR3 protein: CASSNRGAETQYF. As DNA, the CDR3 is TGTGCCAGTAGTAACCGGGGAGCGGAGACCCAGTACTTC. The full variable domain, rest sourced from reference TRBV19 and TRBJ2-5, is DGGITQSPKYLFRKEGQNVTLSCEQNLNHDAMYWYRQDPGQGLRLIYYSQIVNDFQKGDIAEGYSVSREKKESFPLTVTSAQKNPTAFYLCASSNRGAETQYFGPGTRLLVL.

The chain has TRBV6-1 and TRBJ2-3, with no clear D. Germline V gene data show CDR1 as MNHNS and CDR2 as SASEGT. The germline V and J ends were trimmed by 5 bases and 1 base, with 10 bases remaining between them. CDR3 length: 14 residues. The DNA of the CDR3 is TGTGCCAGCAGTCGCGCATGGGGCACAGATACGCAGTATTTT. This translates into CASSRAWGTDTQYF.

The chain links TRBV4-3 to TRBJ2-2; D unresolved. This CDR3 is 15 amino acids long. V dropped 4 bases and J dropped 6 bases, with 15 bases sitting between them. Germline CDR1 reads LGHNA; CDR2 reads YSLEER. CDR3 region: CASSPGRAGPGELFF. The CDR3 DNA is TGCGCCAGCAGCCCTGGACGGGCCGGACCCGGGGAGCTGTTTTTT.

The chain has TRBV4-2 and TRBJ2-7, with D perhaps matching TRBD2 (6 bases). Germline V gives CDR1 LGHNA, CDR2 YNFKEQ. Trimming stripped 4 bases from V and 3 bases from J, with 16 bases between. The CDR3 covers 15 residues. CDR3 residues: CASSPRQGGNYEQYF. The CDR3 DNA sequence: TGTGCCAGCAGCCCCCGGCAGGGAGGAAACTACGAGCAGTACTTC.

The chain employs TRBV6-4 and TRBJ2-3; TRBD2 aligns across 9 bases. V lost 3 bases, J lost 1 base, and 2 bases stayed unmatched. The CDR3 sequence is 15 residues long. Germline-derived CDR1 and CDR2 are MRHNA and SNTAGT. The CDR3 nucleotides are TGTGCCAGCAGTGAGACTAGCGGAGGCACAGATACGCAGTATTTT. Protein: CASSETSGGTDTQYF.

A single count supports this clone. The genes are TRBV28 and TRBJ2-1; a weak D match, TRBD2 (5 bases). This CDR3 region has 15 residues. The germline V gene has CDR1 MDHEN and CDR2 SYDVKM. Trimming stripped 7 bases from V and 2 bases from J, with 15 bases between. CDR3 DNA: TGTGCCAGCAAGCGGCGGCAACCTACCTACAATGAGCAGTTCTTC. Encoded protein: CASKRRQPTYNEQFF.

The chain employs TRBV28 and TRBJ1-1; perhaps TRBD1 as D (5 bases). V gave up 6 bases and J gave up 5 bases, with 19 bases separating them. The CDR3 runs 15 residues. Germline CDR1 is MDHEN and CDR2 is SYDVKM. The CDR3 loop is CASRPLGREVTEAFF. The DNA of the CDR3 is TGTGCCAGCAGACCCCTCGGCAGGGAAGTAACTGAAGCTTTCTTT.

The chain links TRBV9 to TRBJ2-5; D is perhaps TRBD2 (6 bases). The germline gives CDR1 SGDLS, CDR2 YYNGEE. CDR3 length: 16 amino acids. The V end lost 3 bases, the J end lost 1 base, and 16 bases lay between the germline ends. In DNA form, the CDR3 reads TGTGCCAGCAGCGCTATCCCTGGAGGGATCCAAGAGACCCAGTACTTC. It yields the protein CASSAIPGGIQETQYF.

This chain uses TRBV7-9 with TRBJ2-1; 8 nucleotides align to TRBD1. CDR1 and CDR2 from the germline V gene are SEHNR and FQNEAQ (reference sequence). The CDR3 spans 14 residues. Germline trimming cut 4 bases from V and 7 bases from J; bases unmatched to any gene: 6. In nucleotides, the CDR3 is TGTGCCAGCAGCTACCGGACAGGGAGGAATGAGCAGTTCTTC. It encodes CASSYRTGRNEQFF.

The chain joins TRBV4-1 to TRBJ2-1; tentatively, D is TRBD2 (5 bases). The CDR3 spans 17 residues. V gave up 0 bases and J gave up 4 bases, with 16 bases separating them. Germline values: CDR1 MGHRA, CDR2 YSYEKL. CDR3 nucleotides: TGCGCCAGCAGCCAAGATTTCGTTGCGGGTACTTACAATGAGCAGTTCTTC. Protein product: CASSQDFVAGTYNEQFF.